The rows below give T cell receptor beta chains drawn from one sample of a study of T cells in Graves' hyperthyroidism and ophthalmopathy. TCRdb fed the multiplex PCR reads into MiXCR, producing one record per CDR3 protein. The data contain about 300,000 distinct CDR3 sequences, approximately 13% of them singletons. The sample consisted of blood. These receptor sequences come from a woman between 35 and 50 years old with Graves' hyperthyroidism. CDR3s include the opening cysteine and the closing phenylalanine or tryptophan. D genes are given only for firm matches. The size entry is marked missing in some rows and otherwise reads once, few, many or a size class.

J,D,V,size,CDR3,DNA
TRBJ1-1,NA,TRBV7-2,many,CASSLEGRINTEAFF,TGTGCCAGCAGCTTAGAGGGACGGATAAACACTGAAGCTTTCTTT
TRBJ1-4,TRBD1,TRBV28,NA,CASSPRFHRQGSLTNEKLFF,TGTGCCAGCAGTCCCCGTTTCCACCGACAGGGGTCCTTGACTAATGAAAAACTGTTTTTT
TRBJ2-5,NA,TRBV2,many,CASSVWGFGETQYF,TGTGCCAGCAGTGTATGGGGGTTCGGAGAGACCCAGTACTTC
TRBJ1-2,NA,TRBV27,many,CASSFGQNMGYTF,TGTGCCAGCAGTTTTGGGCAGAATATGGGCTACACCTTC
TRBJ1-6,NA,TRBV27,many,CASGGSPLHF,TGTGCCAGCGGGGGTTCACCCCTCCACTTT
TRBJ2-2,NA,TRBV24-1,many,CATSDSEINTGELFF,TGTGCCACCAGTGATTCGGAAATTAACACCGGGGAGCTGTTTTTT
TRBJ2-3,NA,TRBV5-5,many,CASSLDLPYTDTQYF,TGTGCCAGCAGCTTGGACCTCCCCTACACAGATACGCAGTATTTT
TRBJ2-3,NA,TRBV6-2/TRBV6-3,few,CASSGTPLRDTQYF,TGTGCCAGCAGCGGGACTCCTCTCCGGGATACGCAGTATTTT
TRBJ1-1,TRBD1,TRBV6-1,few,CASSSPGQALGAFF,TGTGCCAGCAGTTCTCCGGGACAGGCCTTGGGGGCTTTCTTT
TRBJ1-1,TRBD1,TRBV9,few,CASSAHRGNTEAFF,TGTGCCAGCAGCGCCCACAGGGGGAACACTGAAGCTTTCTTT
TRBJ2-1,NA,TRBV11-2,many,CASSLAGSGVVEQFF,TGTGCCAGCAGCTTAGCGGGATCGGGAGTAGTTGAGCAGTTCTTC
TRBJ2-2,NA,TRBV20-1,many,CSAWGKNTGELFF,TGCAGTGCTTGGGGGAAGAACACCGGGGAGCTGTTTTTT
TRBJ2-3,NA,TRBV29-1,many,CSVRQVLADTQYF,TGCAGCGTACGACAGGTCTTAGCAGATACGCAGTATTTT
TRBJ1-2,NA,TRBV6-1,many,CASSGTHEAYGYTF,TGTGCCAGCAGCGGGACCCACGAAGCATATGGCTACACCTTC
TRBJ2-5,TRBD2,TRBV12-3/TRBV12-4,many,CASSLGTSGRAQYF,TGTGCCAGCAGTTTAGGAACTAGCGGCAGGGCCCAGTACTTC
TRBJ2-3,TRBD2,TRBV7-9,many,CASSRPTSGYTDTQYF,TGTGCCAGCAGCCGCCCGACTAGCGGATACACAGATACGCAGTATTTT
TRBJ1-2,NA,TRBV25-1,many,CASSERVGYGYTF,TGTGCCAGCAGTGAACGGGTGGGCTATGGCTACACCTTC
TRBJ1-4,NA,TRBV12-3/TRBV12-4,many,CASSAPGRGREKLFF,TGTGCCAGCAGTGCACCAGGGAGAGGTCGTGAAAAACTGTTTTTT
TRBJ2-7,NA,TRBV20-1,NA,CSAPHFYEQYF,TGCAGTGCTCCCCATTTTTACGAGCAGTACTTC
TRBJ2-3,NA,TRBV24-1,many,CATRPGGGDTDTQYF,TGTGCCACCAGGCCAGGGGGAGGCGACACAGATACGCAGTATTTT
TRBJ1-6,NA,TRBV12-3/TRBV12-4,many,CASSFSGYGISPLHF,TGTGCCAGCAGTTTTTCAGGGTACGGAATTTCACCCCTCCACTTT
TRBJ1-2,NA,TRBV19,NA,CASTWGPNYGYTF,TGTGCCAGTACCTGGGGGCCCAACTATGGCTACACCTTC
TRBJ2-1,NA,TRBV7-6,NA,CASSSTVAYAEQFF,TGTGCCAGCAGCTCAACTGTAGCGTATGCCGAGCAGTTCTTC
TRBJ1-5,NA,TRBV27,many,CASGGSFPGQPQHF,TGTGCCAGCGGAGGGAGTTTCCCCGGACAGCCCCAGCATTTT
TRBJ2-7,TRBD1,TRBV3-1,many,CASSQDLWDSGEQYF,TGTGCCAGCAGCCAAGATCTTTGGGACAGTGGCGAGCAGTACTTC
TRBJ1-6,NA,TRBV27,many,CASSFGNSPLHF,TGTGCCAGCAGTTTCGGGAATTCACCCCTCCACTTT
TRBJ2-7,TRBD2,TRBV2,NA,CASSSSGRGYEQYF,TGTGCCAGCAGTTCTAGCGGGAGGGGCTACGAGCAGTACTTC
TRBJ2-1,NA,TRBV7-2,once,CASRSQGHEQFF,TGTGCCAGCAGGTCGCAGGGCCATGAGCAGTTCTTC
TRBJ2-1,NA,TRBV11-2,NA,CASSSLRGSLIEQFF,TGTGCCAGCAGCTCCCTCAGGGGCTCTTTGATTGAGCAGTTCTTC
TRBJ2-1,TRBD2,TRBV28,many,CASSLTGGYNEQFF,TGTGCCAGCAGTTTAACGGGAGGGTACAATGAGCAGTTCTTC
TRBJ2-1,NA,TRBV5-5,NA,CASSLGPLLGVGYNEQFF,TGTGCCAGCAGCTTGGGCCCCCTTCTGGGCGTAGGCTACAATGAGCAGTTCTTC
TRBJ2-7,NA,TRBV12-3/TRBV12-4,few,CASSFSGVGYEQYF,TGTGCCAGCAGTTTTTCAGGGGTGGGCTACGAGCAGTACTTC
TRBJ2-1,TRBD1,TRBV6-5,NA,CASSYPDRVHNEQFF,TGTGCCAGCAGTTACCCAGACAGGGTCCACAATGAGCAGTTCTTC
TRBJ1-1,NA,TRBV20-1,many,CSARDRAGNPNTEAFF,TGCAGTGCTAGAGATCGGGCAGGGAACCCGAACACTGAAGCTTTCTTT
TRBJ2-7,NA,TRBV3-1,many,CASSPRTVYEQYF,TGTGCCAGCAGCCCCCGGACTGTCTACGAGCAGTACTTC
TRBJ2-5,TRBD2,TRBV9,many,CASSVDPGGSETQYF,TGTGCCAGCAGCGTAGATCCGGGAGGCAGCGAGACCCAGTACTTC
TRBJ2-2,TRBD1,TRBV12-3/TRBV12-4,many,CASSVTGVDGELFF,TGTGCCAGCAGTGTGACAGGGGTTGACGGGGAGCTGTTTTTT
TRBJ2-1,TRBD2,TRBV24-1,NA,CATSPSDLAGSYNEQFF,TGTGCCACCAGCCCTAGTGACCTAGCGGGATCCTACAATGAGCAGTTCTTC
TRBJ2-3,NA,TRBV4-1,many,CASSQGPGPDTQYF,TGCGCCAGCAGCCAAGGACCAGGGCCAGATACGCAGTATTTT
TRBJ2-1,NA,TRBV19,many,CASNQGSSYNEQFF,TGTGCCAGTAACCAGGGGAGTTCCTACAATGAGCAGTTCTTC
TRBJ1-5,TRBD1,TRBV6-1,NA,CASSPRPGQVNQPQHF,TGTGCCAGCAGTCCCCGACCGGGACAGGTCAATCAGCCCCAGCATTTT
TRBJ1-4,NA,TRBV2,NA,CASSAGAGATNEKLFF,TGTGCCAGCAGTGCAGGGGCGGGGGCAACTAATGAAAAACTGTTTTTT
TRBJ2-7,NA,TRBV11-2,many,CASSLDSYEQYF,TGTGCCAGCAGCTTGGACAGCTACGAGCAGTACTTC
TRBJ1-2,NA,TRBV2,many,CASSEGHYYGYTF,TGTGCCAGCAGTGAAGGACACTACTATGGCTACACCTTC
TRBJ1-1,NA,TRBV28,many,CASSKGYTEAFF,TGTGCCAGCAGTAAAGGGTACACTGAAGCTTTCTTT
TRBJ2-3,NA,TRBV2,many,CASSLSGGARTDTQYF,TGTGCCAGCAGCCTAAGTGGGGGGGCTCGCACAGATACGCAGTATTTT
TRBJ2-1,NA,TRBV24-1,NA,CATSGHSDNEQFF,TGTGCCACCAGTGGCCATAGCGACAATGAGCAGTTCTTC
TRBJ1-5,NA,TRBV18,many,CASSPDLSNQPQHF,TGTGCCAGCTCACCTGACCTCAGCAATCAGCCCCAGCATTTT
TRBJ1-3,NA,TRBV12-3/TRBV12-4,NA,CASSPGSEGGNTIYF,TGTGCCAGCAGTCCGGGGTCAGAAGGCGGAAACACCATATATTTT
TRBJ1-5,NA,TRBV12-3/TRBV12-4,many,CASSFLNRDQPQHF,TGTGCCAGCAGTTTCCTAAACAGGGATCAGCCCCAGCATTTT
TRBJ1-1,NA,TRBV19,NA,CASNQPSGHSNTEAFF,TGTGCCAGTAACCAACCCTCGGGACACTCGAACACTGAAGCTTTCTTT
TRBJ2-3,TRBD2,TRBV11-3,many,CASSLPPAGLAGPGAPTDTQYF,TGTGCCAGCAGCTTACCCCCCGCCGGACTAGCGGGGCCAGGAGCCCCCACAGATACGCAGTATTTT
TRBJ2-1,NA,TRBV3-1,many,CASSQGLVGNEQFF,TGTGCCAGCAGCCAAGGACTAGTGGGCAATGAGCAGTTCTTC